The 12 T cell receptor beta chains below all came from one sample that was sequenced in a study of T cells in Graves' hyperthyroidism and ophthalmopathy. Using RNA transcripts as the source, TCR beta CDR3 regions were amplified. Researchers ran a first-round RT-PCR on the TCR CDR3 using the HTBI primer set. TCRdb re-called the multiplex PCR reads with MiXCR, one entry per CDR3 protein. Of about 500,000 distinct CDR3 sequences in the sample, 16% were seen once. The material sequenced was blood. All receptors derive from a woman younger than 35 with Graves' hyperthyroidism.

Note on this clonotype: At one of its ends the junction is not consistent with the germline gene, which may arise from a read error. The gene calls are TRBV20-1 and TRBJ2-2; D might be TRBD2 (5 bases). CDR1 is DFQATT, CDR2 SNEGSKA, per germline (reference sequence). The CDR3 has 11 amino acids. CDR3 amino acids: CSAGEGGELFF. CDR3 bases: TGCAGTGCTGGAGAGGGCGGGGAGCTGTTTTTT.

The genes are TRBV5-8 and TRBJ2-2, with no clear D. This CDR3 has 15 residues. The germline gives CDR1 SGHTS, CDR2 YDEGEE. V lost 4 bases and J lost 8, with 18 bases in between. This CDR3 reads CASSPHPLQLGELFF. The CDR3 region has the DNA TGTGCCAGCAGCCCCCACCCCCTACAATTGGGGGAGCTGTTTTTT. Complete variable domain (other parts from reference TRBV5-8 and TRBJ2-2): EAGVTQSPTHLIKTRGQQATLRCSPISGHTSVYWYQQALGLGLQFLLWYDEGEERNRGNFPPRFSGRQFPNYSSELNVNALELEDSALYLCASSPHPLQLGELFFGEGSRLTVL.

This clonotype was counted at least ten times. Here the CDR3 reads CASKKTVAEQFF. The DNA of the CDR3 is TGTGCCAGCAAGAAAACCGTCGCTGAGCAGTTCTTC. J is TRBJ2-1 and V is TRBV2; unclear D gene. This CDR3 comprises 12 residues. V was cut by 7 bases and J by 9 bases, with 13 bases left in between. Germline values: CDR1 SNHLY, CDR2 FYNNEI.

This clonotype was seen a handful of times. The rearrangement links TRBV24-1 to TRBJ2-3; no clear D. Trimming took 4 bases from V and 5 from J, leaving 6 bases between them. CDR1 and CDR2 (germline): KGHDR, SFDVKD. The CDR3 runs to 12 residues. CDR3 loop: CATSEAGDTQYF. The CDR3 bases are TGTGCCACCAGTGAGGCCGGAGATACGCAGTATTTT.

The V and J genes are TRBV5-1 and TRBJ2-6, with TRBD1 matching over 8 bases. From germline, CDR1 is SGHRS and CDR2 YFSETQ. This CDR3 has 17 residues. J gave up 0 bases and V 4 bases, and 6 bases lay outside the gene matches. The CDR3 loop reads CASSPGQGSSGANVLTF. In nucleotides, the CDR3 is TGCGCCAGCAGCCCAGGACAGGGAAGCTCTGGGGCCAACGTCCTGACTTTC.

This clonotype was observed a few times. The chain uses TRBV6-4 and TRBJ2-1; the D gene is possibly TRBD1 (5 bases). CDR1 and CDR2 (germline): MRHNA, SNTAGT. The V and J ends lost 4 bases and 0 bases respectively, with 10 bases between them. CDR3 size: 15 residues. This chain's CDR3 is CASSADTSSYNEQFF. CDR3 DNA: TGTGCCAGCAGTGCGGACACGAGCTCCTACAATGAGCAGTTCTTC.

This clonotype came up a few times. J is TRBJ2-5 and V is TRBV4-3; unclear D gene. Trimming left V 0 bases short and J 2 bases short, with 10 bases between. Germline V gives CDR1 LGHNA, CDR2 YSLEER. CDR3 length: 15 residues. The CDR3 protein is CASSQDPPEQETQYF. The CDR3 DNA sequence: TGCGCCAGCAGCCAAGATCCGCCGGAACAAGAGACCCAGTACTTC.

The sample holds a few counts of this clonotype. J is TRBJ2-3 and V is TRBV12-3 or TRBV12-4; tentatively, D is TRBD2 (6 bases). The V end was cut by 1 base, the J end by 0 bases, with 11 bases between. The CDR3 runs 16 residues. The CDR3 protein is CASSLDIGGSTDTQYF. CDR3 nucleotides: TGTGCCAGCAGTTTAGATATCGGGGGTAGCACAGATACGCAGTATTTT.

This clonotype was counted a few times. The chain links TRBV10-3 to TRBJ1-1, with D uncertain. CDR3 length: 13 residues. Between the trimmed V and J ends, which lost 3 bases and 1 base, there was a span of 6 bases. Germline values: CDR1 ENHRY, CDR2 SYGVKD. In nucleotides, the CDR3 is TGTGCCATCAGTGAAGCGGGGAACACTGAAGCTTTCTTT. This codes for CAISEAGNTEAFF.

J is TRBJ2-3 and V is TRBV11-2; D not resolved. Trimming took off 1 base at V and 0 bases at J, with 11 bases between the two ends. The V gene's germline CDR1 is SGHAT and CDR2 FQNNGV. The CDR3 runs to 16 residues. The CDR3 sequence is CASSLGRLHSTDTQYF. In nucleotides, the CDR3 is TGTGCCAGCAGCTTAGGGCGTCTACATAGCACAGATACGCAGTATTTT.

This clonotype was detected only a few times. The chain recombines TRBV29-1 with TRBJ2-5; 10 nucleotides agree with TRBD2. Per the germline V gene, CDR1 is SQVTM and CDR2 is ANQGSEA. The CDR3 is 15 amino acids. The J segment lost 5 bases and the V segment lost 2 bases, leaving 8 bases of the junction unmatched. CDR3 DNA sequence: TGCAGCGTTGAATTTTGGCTAGCGGGAGTCGAGACCCAGTACTTC. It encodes CSVEFWLAGVETQYF. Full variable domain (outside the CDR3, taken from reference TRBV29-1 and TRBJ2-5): SAVISQKPSRDICQRGTSLTIQCQVDSQVTMMFWYRQQPGQSLTLIATANQGSEATYESGFVIDKFPISRPNLTFSTLTVSNMSPEDSSIYLCSVEFWLAGVETQYFGPGTRLLVL.

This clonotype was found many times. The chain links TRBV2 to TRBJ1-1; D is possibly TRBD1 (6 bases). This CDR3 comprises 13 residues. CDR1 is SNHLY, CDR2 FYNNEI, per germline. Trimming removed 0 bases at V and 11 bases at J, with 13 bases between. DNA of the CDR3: TGTGCCAGCAGTGAAGCCCTAGGGGGTCTTGCTTTCTTT. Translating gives CASSEALGGLAFF.